This TCR beta chain was sequenced in a study of T cells in Graves' hyperthyroidism and ophthalmopathy. Disease lasting under 3 months, a NOSPECS grade of at least 4, and a Clinical Activity Score of at least 3 were features of the ophthalmopathy patients. Using over 8.5 ml of fresh peripheral blood, PBMCs were prepared. Amplification yielded TCR beta CDR3 regions, with RNA transcripts as the source. The HTBI primer set was used in a first-round RT-PCR of the TCR CDR3. TCRdb processed the multiplex PCR reads anew with MiXCR; each CDR3 protein has one entry. The sample contains 350,000 to 450,000 distinct CDR3 sequences, 11% to 15% of which appear only once. V shed 0 bases and J 10 bases; nucleotides not matched to a gene: 2. The CDR3 covers 13 residues. Germline CDR1 and CDR2: SGHTS and YDEGEE. This clonotype showed up many times. Its antigen is unknown. Study-wide points: Ophthalmopathy, which appeared later, was predicted by the model a median approximately six months before onset. Expanded thyroid clonotypes (above 0.001) were mostly also found in blood.

The gene calls are TRBV5-8 and TRBJ2-1; 9 nucleotides match TRBD2. The TCR sequence derives from a man in his forties or fifties with Graves' ophthalmopathy. Sequences were obtained from blood. The CDR3 loop reads CASSLGGRGEQFF. The CDR3 DNA follows: TGTGCCAGCAGCTTGGGCGGGAGGGGGGAGCAGTTCTTC.